One and the same sample provided the 4 T cell receptor beta chains below, sequenced in a study of blood T cell repertoires in COVID-19. Repertoires were generated with immunoSEQ multiplex PCR, while TCRdb's copy carries only in-frame clones and drops some. This sample yields roughly 250,000 clones, of which under 95% are seen a single time; 2.3% belongs to the top ten. The specimen sequenced was PBMCs or T cells enriched from blood (not recorded which). The receptors here all came from a woman aged 40 to 49 with acute COVID-19.

This chain joins TRBV2 and TRBJ1-5; possible D gene TRBD1, 6 bases. Trimming removed 6 bases at V and 4 bases at J, with 10 bases between. Per the germline V gene, CDR1 is SNHLY and CDR2 is FYNNEI. The CDR3 covers 13 residues. CDR3 sequence: CASSTQGNQPQHF. The CDR3 DNA sequence: TGTGCCAGCAGCACACAGGGTAATCAGCCCCAGCATTTT. Complete variable domain (other parts from reference TRBV2 and TRBJ1-5): EPEVTQTPSHQVTQMGQEVILRCVPISNHLYFYWYRQILGQKVEFLVSFYNNEISEKSEIFDDQFSVERPDGSNFTLKIRSTKLEDSAMYFCASSTQGNQPQHFGDGTRLSIL.

This chain links TRBV11-2 with TRBJ2-7; tentative D call: TRBD1 (6 bases). V was clipped by 4 bases and J by 4 bases, with 14 bases between them. In germline, CDR1 is SGHAT, CDR2 FQNNGV. The length of the CDR3 is 14 residues. CDR3 nucleotide sequence: TGTGCCAGCAGCTCCCACAGGGATGGGTACGAGCAGTACTTC. Translation gives CASSSHRDGYEQYF. The full variable domain, with the rest looked up from reference TRBV11-2 and TRBJ2-7, is EAGVAQSPRYKIIEKRQSVAFWCNPISGHATLYWYQQILGQGPKLLIQFQNNGVVDDSQLPKDRFSAERLKGVDSTLKIQPAKLEDSAVYLCASSSHRDGYEQYFGPGTRLTVT.

This chain connects TRBV3-1 (or the pseudogene TRBV3-2) to TRBJ1-5; 9 bases line up with TRBD1. Germline V gene lookup returns CDR1 LGHDT and CDR2 YNNKEL (reference sequence). The trim removed 4 bases at V and 9 bases at J, leaving 7 bases unmatched. CDR3 length equals 14 residues. The CDR3 spells CASSPGQGVGPQHF. The CDR3 DNA reads as TGTGCCAGCAGCCCGGGACAGGGCGTAGGGCCCCAGCATTTT.

DNA of the CDR3: TGTGCCAGCAGTGAATTTACAGGGGACACTGAAGCTTTCTTT. This codes for CASSEFTGDTEAFF. V and J are TRBV2 and TRBJ1-1; 7 nucleotides align to TRBD1. CDR1 and CDR2 (germline): SNHLY, FYNNEI. With V trimmed by 2 bases and J by 3 bases, 3 bases remained unmatched. This CDR3 has 14 residues.